This T cell receptor (beta chain) was sequenced during a study of response to subunit inactivated influenza vaccine. CDR3 length: 19 residues. Germline V gives CDR1 MNHEY, CDR2 SMNVEV (reference sequence). Germline trimming cut 5 bases from V and 3 bases from J; bases unmatched to any gene: 10. MiXCR, applied by TCRdb to the RT-PCR reads, yields one record per CDR3 protein. The sample consists of some 640,000 distinct CDR3 sequences, about 15% of them appearing once. The V and J genes are TRBV27 and TRBJ2-2; 15 positions agree with TRBD2. The receptor comes from a man aged 45 to 65 who received an inactivated influenza vaccine. This specimen was PBMCs from blood, taken approximately 15 days before vaccination. The CDR3 region has the DNA TGTGCCAGCAGTAGGAGGACTAGCGGGAGGGCCTCTGACACCGGGGAGCTGTTTTTT. This translates into CASSRRTSGRASDTGELFF.